The next 22 T cell receptor beta chains were all read from a single sample in a study of blood T cells in healthy people across ages. A second about 7 to 11 cycle PCR used barcoded and J-beta primers. TCRdb re-analysed the 5' RACE reads in MiXCR, keeping a single row per CDR3 protein. The sample has roughly 1 million distinct CDR3 sequences, approximately 25% seen once; the top ten hold about 0.69%. This sample also belongs to another study, concerning T cells of mothers and their children.

The specimen sequenced was blood. The receptors were sampled from a girl aged 2-10 years in good health.

V is TRBV28 and J is TRBJ2-2; D is possibly TRBD1 (6 bases). Germline CDR1 and CDR2: MDHEN and SYDVKM. The CDR3 loop spans 13 amino acids. Trimming removed 9 bases from V and 2 bases from J, with 10 bases in between. The chain's CDR3 is CASGGLNTGELFF. The CDR3, as DNA: TGTGCCAGTGGGGGCCTTAACACCGGGGAGCTGTTTTTT.

This clonotype was observed a few times. The CDR3 loop reads CASSLPTPSGTGWGKLFF. The CDR3 bases are TGTGCCAGCAGCCTTCCGACACCCTCCGGGACAGGGTGGGGAAAACTGTTTTTT. This chain uses TRBV7-9 with TRBJ1-4; 9 bases match TRBD1. CDR1 is SEHNR, CDR2 FQNEAQ, per germline (reference sequence). V lost 5 bases to trimming and J lost 10 bases; unmatched junction nucleotides: 20. The CDR3 is made up of 18 amino acids.

Only a few counts were recorded for this clonotype. This CDR3 is CASSLGLAGRTDTQYF. CDR3 in DNA: TGTGCCAGCAGTCTAGGACTAGCGGGACGCACAGATACGCAGTATTTT. The chain carries TRBV28 and TRBJ2-3, with TRBD2 identical over 12 bases. Per the germline V gene, CDR1 is MDHEN and CDR2 is SYDVKM. The CDR3 loop spans 16 amino acids. After removal of 5 bases from V and 1 base from J, the junction contained 4 bases not matched to a gene.

The chain uses TRBV18 and TRBJ1-1, with D unresolved. V was cut by 2 bases and J by 2 bases, with 15 bases left in between. CDR3 length: 16 amino acids. Germline CDR1 KGHSH, CDR2 LQKENI. This chain's CDR3 is CASSPESSLINTEAFF. The CDR3 DNA sequence: TGTGCCAGCTCACCAGAGAGCAGCCTAATCAACACTGAAGCTTTCTTT. The variable domain in full, completed from reference TRBV18 and TRBJ1-1, reads NAGVMQNPRHLVRRRGQEARLRCSPMKGHSHVYWYRQLPEEGLKFMVYLQKENIIDESGMPKERFSAEFPKEGPSILRIQQVVRGDSAAYFCASSPESSLINTEAFFGQGTRLTVV.

As regards this clonotype: A junction end diverges from the germline sequence, so it may reflect a read error. V gene TRBV29-1 combines with J gene TRBJ2-5; possibly TRBD2 for D (6 bases). The germline V gene encodes CDR1 SQVTM and CDR2 ANQGSEA. This CDR3 is built from 13 residues. CDR3 sequence (DNA): TGCAGCGCTGTCCGATACCAAGACCGCGGGAAGTTCTTC. Its translation: CSAVRYQDRGKFF.

This clonotype was counted only a few times. The CDR3 DNA sequence: TGCGCCAGCAGCCAAGATTGGACTAGCGGGGGCACAGATACGCAGCATTTT. Protein sequence: CASSQDWTSGGTDTQHF. The chain employs TRBV4-3 and TRBJ2-3; maybe TRBD1 (6 bases). The J call is doubtful: the DNA matches TRBJ1-5 better. Germline CDR1 is LGHNA and CDR2 is YSLEER. There are 17 residues in the CDR3.

This clonotype was recorded a few times. The chain has TRBV29-1 and TRBJ2-2, with 7 positions matching TRBD1. Germline CDR1 reads SQVTM; CDR2 reads ANQGSEA. Germline trimming cut 7 bases from V and 8 bases from J; bases unmatched to any gene: 13. This CDR3 comprises 14 residues. The DNA for the CDR3 is TGCAGCGCTACAGGGGCCTTTACGGTTGGGGAGCTGTTTTTT. This encodes CSATGAFTVGELFF.

This clonotype was counted only a few times. At one end, the junction sequence differs from germline, possibly due to a read error. The rearrangement uses TRBV5-1 and TRBJ1-2, with 10 bases lining up with TRBD1. The CDR3 covers 13 residues. Germline CDR1 reads SGHRS; CDR2 reads YFSETQ. CDR3 protein: CASSLGTGDGCTF. CDR3 bases: TGCGCCAGCAGCCTGGGGACAGGGGATGGCTGCACCTTC.

This chain links TRBV9 with TRBJ1-1; D is possibly TRBD1 (6 bases). Germline values: CDR1 SGDLS, CDR2 YYNGEE. The CDR3 consists of 13 residues. V was pared by 4 bases and J by 5 bases, with 12 bases between. CDR3 residues: CASSSSGETEAFF. The CDR3 DNA is TGTGCCAGCAGCTCATCAGGGGAAACTGAAGCTTTCTTT.

This clonotype was counted between two and nine times. V and J are TRBV20-1 and TRBJ2-1, with TRBD2 as a possible D gene (5 bases). V lost 0 bases to trimming and J lost 1 base, with 13 bases between them. Germline loops: CDR1 DFQATT, CDR2 SNEGSKA (reference sequence). This CDR3 region has 16 residues. The CDR3 loop reads CSARDRGPVSYNEQFF. CDR3 in DNA: TGCAGTGCTAGAGATCGCGGGCCAGTATCCTACAATGAGCAGTTCTTC.

Notes on this clonotype: Its ends do not fully match the called genes, so a read error is possible. The chain recombines TRBV2 with TRBJ2-5, with 7 bases identical to TRBD2. With the DNA end fitting TRBJ2-7 better, the J assignment may be wrong. Germline loops: CDR1 SNHLY, CDR2 FYNNEI. The CDR3 sequence is 13 residues long. In DNA, the CDR3 is TGTGCCGGCAGTGCGGGGGTCACCTACGAGCAGTACTTC. Amino acids: CAGSAGVTYEQYF.

V gene TRBV4-3 combines with J gene TRBJ2-5; D is unclear. The V end lost 2 bases, the J end lost 0 bases, and 7 bases lay between the germline ends. This CDR3 contains 14 residues. Germline assignment: CDR1 LGHNA and CDR2 YSLEER. CDR3 sequence reads: CASSQLGNQETQYF. CDR3 DNA: TGCGCCAGCAGCCAATTAGGGAACCAAGAGACCCAGTACTTC.

This clonotype was counted between two and nine times. The chain couples TRBV13 to TRBJ2-7; the D is unclear. The CDR3 runs 16 residues. The germline gives CDR1 PRHDT, CDR2 FYEKMQ (reference sequence). Trimming removed 0 bases at V and 1 base at J, with 13 bases between. In DNA, the CDR3 is TGTGCCAGCAGCTTAGGTTACGGGCGGAAATCCTACGAGCAGTACTTC. Its protein is CASSLGYGRKSYEQYF.

This chain uses TRBV15 with TRBJ2-3; D ambiguous. The ends were cut back, 5 bases at V and 8 bases at J, with 17 bases in the middle. CDR3 size: 14 residues. Germline V gene lookup returns CDR1 LNHNV and CDR2 YYDKDF (reference sequence). CDR3 DNA sequence: TGTGCCACCAGCTCTTATTGGGGTTTTGGTACGCAGTATTTT. Protein: CATSSYWGFGTQYF.

This clonotype was seen a handful of times. The J gene is TRBJ2-5, the V gene TRBV6-6, with TRBD2 identical over 7 bases. The DNA end is more similar to TRBJ2-1, so the J call may be wrong. Germline V CDR1 and CDR2: MNHNY, SVGAGI (reference sequence). The CDR3 is made up of 14 amino acids. CDR3 sequence reads: CASTRPGLVNEQFF. The DNA of the CDR3 is TGTGCCAGCACCCGACCAGGACTAGTAAATGAGCAGTTCTTC.

The table lists this clonotype with a few counts. CDR3 sequence: CASSFTLAGGQYEQYF. The CDR3 region has the DNA TGTGCCAGCAGTTTCACCCTAGCGGGAGGGCAATACGAGCAGTACTTC. The gene calls are TRBV27 and TRBJ2-7; 12 bases map to TRBD2. V dropped 3 bases and J dropped 4; count of bases not matched to a gene: 7. The CDR3 consists of 16 residues. In germline, CDR1 is MNHEY, CDR2 SMNVEV (reference sequence).

The chain has TRBV29-1 and TRBJ2-5; D is tentatively TRBD1 or TRBD2 (5 bases each). The J call is doubtful: the DNA matches TRBJ2-7 better. This CDR3 has 12 residues. Germline CDR1 SQVTM, CDR2 ANQGSEA. The CDR3 region is CSVGGSPLEQYF. The CDR3 DNA follows: TGCAGCGTTGGGGGGAGTCCTCTCGAGCAGTACTTC.

This clonotype was seen only a few times. The chain recombines TRBV4-1 with TRBJ2-3; D assignment may be TRBD1 or TRBD2 (5 bases each). V dropped 4 bases and J dropped 2 bases, with 10 bases sitting between them. Germline values: CDR1 MGHRA, CDR2 YSYEKL. The CDR3 is 14 amino acids. CDR3: CASSRIGTTDTQYF. CDR3 nucleotides: TGCGCCAGCAGCCGAATTGGGACCACAGATACGCAGTATTTT.

This clonotype was counted between two and nine times. The rearrangement joins TRBV29-1 to TRBJ2-5; D gene uncertain. The J call may not be correct, given that the DNA end is closer to TRBJ2-1. CDR1 and CDR2 (germline): SQVTM, ANQGSEA. This CDR3 is 15 amino acids long. CDR3 protein: CSVEGSGPDYNEQFF. The CDR3 DNA reads TGCAGCGTTGAAGGGTCTGGGCCCGACTACAATGAGCAGTTCTTC.

V gene TRBV12-3 or TRBV12-4 combines with J gene TRBJ1-2; D call uncertain. The V end lost 1 base, the J end lost 8 bases, and 17 bases lay between the germline ends. This CDR3 has 15 residues. CDR3 residues: CASSLDNVGQIGYTF. Here the CDR3 DNA reads TGTGCCAGCAGTTTAGATAATGTTGGGCAGATCGGCTACACCTTC.

The chain is built from TRBV29-1 and TRBJ1-1; no reliable D call. V lost 6 bases and J 2 bases, leaving 16 bases between the germline ends. In germline, CDR1 is SQVTM, CDR2 ANQGSEA. The CDR3 spans 14 residues. The CDR3 protein is CSVAQVLLNTEAFF. The DNA for the CDR3 is TGCAGCGTCGCCCAGGTTTTACTAAACACTGAAGCTTTCTTT.

There are a few counts of this clonotype. The chain couples TRBV13 to TRBJ2-3, with 8 bases matching TRBD2. J was trimmed by 1 base and V by 1 base; bases with no gene match: 10. The germline V gene has CDR1 PRHDT and CDR2 FYEKMQ (reference sequence). The CDR3 has 18 residues. The CDR3 DNA sequence: TGTGCCAGCAGCTTAGAAGCGGGAGTGTCGGACGGCACAGATACGCAGTATTTT. This encodes CASSLEAGVSDGTDTQYF.